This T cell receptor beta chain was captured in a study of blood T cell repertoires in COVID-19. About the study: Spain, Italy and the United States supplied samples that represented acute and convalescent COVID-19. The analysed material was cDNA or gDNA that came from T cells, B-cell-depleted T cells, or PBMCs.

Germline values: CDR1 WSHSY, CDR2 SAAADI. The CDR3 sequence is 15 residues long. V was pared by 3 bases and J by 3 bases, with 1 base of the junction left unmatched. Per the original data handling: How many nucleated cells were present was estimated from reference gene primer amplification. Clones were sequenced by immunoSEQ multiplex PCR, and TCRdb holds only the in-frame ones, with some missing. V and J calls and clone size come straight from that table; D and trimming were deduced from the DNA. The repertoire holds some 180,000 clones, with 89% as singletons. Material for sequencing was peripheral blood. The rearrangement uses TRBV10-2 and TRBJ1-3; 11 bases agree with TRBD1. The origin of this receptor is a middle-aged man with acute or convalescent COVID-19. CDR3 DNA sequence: TGCGCCAGCAGTGAAGGGACAGGGGGTGGAAACACCATATATTTT. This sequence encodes CASSEGTGGGNTIYF.